These 20 T cell receptor beta chains were sequenced from one sample in a study of blood T cells in healthy people across ages. Using a J-beta primer mix together with a sample-barcoded 5' primer, a second PCR was run for 7 to 11 cycles. TCRdb recomputed calls from the 5' RACE reads with MiXCR, one row per CDR3 protein. The table has some 1.8 million distinct CDR3 sequences, approximately 39% seen once. What was sequenced was blood. All receptors derive from a human donor in good health.

The chain is built from TRBV15 and TRBJ2-7; 7 bases align to TRBD1. The trim removed 1 base at V and 2 bases at J, leaving 5 bases unmatched. The CDR3 length is 15 residues. Germline V CDR1 and CDR2: LNHNV, YYDKDF (reference sequence). CDR3 sequence (DNA): TGTGCCACCAGCAGAGGAGGGACAGTCCCCTACGAGCAGTACTTC. This codes for CATSRGGTVPYEQYF.

The DNA of the CDR3 is TGTGCCAGCAGCAAATGGCTAGGCACAGATACGCAGTATTTT. Protein: CASSKWLGTDTQYF. The chain links TRBV21-1 to TRBJ2-3. TRBV21-1 is a pseudogene. The CDR3 runs 14 residues.

The chain recombines TRBV29-1 with TRBJ2-5, with 10 bases matching TRBD2. The CDR3 spans 14 residues. The germline CDR1 and CDR2 sequences are SQVTM and ANQGSEA. J was trimmed by 5 bases and V by 2 bases; bases with no gene match: 5. The CDR3 DNA reads as TGCAGCGTTGAAATAGCGGGGGGCGGGGAGACCCAGTACTTC. Amino acids: CSVEIAGGGETQYF.

This clonotype was recorded at least ten times. V usage is TRBV7-8 and J usage is TRBJ1-2, with TRBD1 matching over 7 bases. This CDR3 is 13 amino acids long. Trimming at V came to 5 bases and at J to 4 bases, leaving 4 bases not matched to a gene. From germline, CDR1 is SGHVS and CDR2 FQNEAQ. In DNA form, the CDR3 reads TGTGCCAGCAGCCCCAGGGGGAGCTATGGCTACACCTTC. It codes for CASSPRGSYGYTF.

The chain couples TRBV20-1 to TRBJ2-4; D uncertain. Matching the DNA end better, TRBJ2-7 makes the J call doubtful. This CDR3 has 13 residues. Germline V gene data show CDR1 as DFQATT and CDR2 as SNEGSKA (reference sequence). The CDR3 is CSAIPPSTYEQYF. CDR3 DNA sequence: TGCAGTGCTATTCCCCCTTCAACCTACGAGCAGTACTTC.

Concerning this clonotype itself: With a much larger clone just one base away, this may be a read error. The CDR3 region is CASSQISGANVRTF. As DNA, the CDR3 is TGTGCCAGCAGCCAAATCTCTGGGGCCAACGTCCGGACTTTC. The V call is TRBV4-2, the J call TRBJ2-6; possible D gene TRBD1, 5 bases. This CDR3 is built from 14 residues. Germline V gene lookup returns CDR1 LGHNA and CDR2 YNFKEQ.

The V and J genes are TRBV27 and TRBJ1-2; no firm D call. The germline V and J ends were trimmed by 7 bases and 0 bases, with 18 bases remaining between them. Per germline, CDR1 MNHEY and CDR2 SMNVEV (reference sequence). There are 16 residues in the CDR3. CDR3 nucleotides: TGTGCCAGCAACCTCAGCCGGGTGAACGCTAACTATGGCTACACCTTC. Protein product: CASNLSRVNANYGYTF.

The CDR3 sequence: CATLSAYGYTF. The CDR3, as DNA: TGTGCCACCTTATCGGCATATGGCTACACCTTC. The chain couples TRBV6-5 to TRBJ1-2; no definite D call. V was trimmed by 10 bases and J by 5 bases, leaving 11 bases between them. The CDR3 is 11 residues long. Germline CDR1 MNHEY, CDR2 SVGAGI.

The chain links TRBV7-2 to TRBJ2-5; D is perhaps TRBD2 (5 bases). CDR1 is SGHTA, CDR2 FQGNSA, per germline. The CDR3 totals 14 residues. V was trimmed by 7 bases and J by 3 bases, leaving 15 bases between them. CDR3 coding DNA: TGTGCCAGCACCCTGGCTAGCTTAGAAGAGACCCAGTACTTC. Translation gives CASTLASLEETQYF.

The genes are TRBV20-1 and TRBJ2-3, with D uncertain. CDR1 and CDR2 from the germline V gene are DFQATT and SNEGSKA (reference sequence). Trimming cost V 4 bases and J 2 bases, with 7 bases left between them. The CDR3 consists of 12 residues. The CDR3 DNA reads as TGCAGTGCTACGGTTTTCACAGATACGCAGTATTTT. Its translation is CSATVFTDTQYF.

This clonotype was observed a few times. V is TRBV9 and J is TRBJ1-2, with D tentatively TRBD1 (5 bases). The CDR3 has 12 amino acids. Germline lookup yields CDR1 SGDLS and CDR2 YYNGEE. Trimming shortened V by 6 bases and J by 7 bases, and 13 bases separated the two germline ends. In nucleotides, the CDR3 is TGTGCCAGCACTGACGGAAGGGGTGGCTACACCTTC. Translated, it gives CASTDGRGGYTF.

The chain joins TRBV12-3 or TRBV12-4 to TRBJ1-6; TRBD1 might be the D (5 bases). The ends were cut back, 3 bases at V and 10 bases at J, with 10 bases in the middle. The CDR3 sequence is 13 residues long. In nucleotides, the CDR3 is TGTGCCAGCAGTTTCGGGACCAGCTCACCCCTCCACTTT. This sequence encodes CASSFGTSSPLHF.

This clonotype was recorded a few times. The chain couples TRBV10-3 to TRBJ2-1; TRBD1 aligns across 12 bases. Per the germline V gene, CDR1 is ENHRY and CDR2 is SYGVKD. V lost 2 bases and J lost 7; bases outside the gene matches: 3. This CDR3 contains 15 residues. CDR3 bases: TGTGCCATCAGTGAGAGGGGACAGGGGGCTAATGAGCAGTTCTTC. This encodes CAISERGQGANEQFF.

In its sample, this clonotype was seen a few times. The chain uses TRBV20-1 and TRBJ2-1; maybe TRBD2 (6 bases). The CDR3 covers 17 residues. Looked up from germline, CDR1 is DFQATT and CDR2 is SNEGSKA (reference sequence). V dropped 0 bases and J dropped 4 bases, with 19 bases sitting between them. The CDR3 region is CSARDLTRGRLYNEQFF. The CDR3 DNA reads TGCAGTGCTAGAGATCTCACCCGGGGGAGACTATACAATGAGCAGTTCTTC.

The rearrangement joins TRBV27 to TRBJ2-6, with 7 bases that match TRBD1. The CDR3 length is 16 residues. V trimming: 8 bases; J trimming: 0 bases; junction bases outside the gene matches: 7. Germline V gene sequence: CDR1 MNHEY, CDR2 SMNVEV (reference sequence). CDR3 sequence (DNA): TGTGCCAGCTCCGGACAGGTTCTCTCTGGGGCCAACGTCCTGACTTTC. It translates to CASSGQVLSGANVLTF.

This clonotype came up a few times. This sequence joins TRBV14 and TRBJ2-1, with D perhaps matching TRBD1 (5 bases). This CDR3 has 19 residues. Germline CDR1 SGHDN, CDR2 FVKESK. Trimming took 1 base from V and 5 from J, leaving 24 bases between them. The CDR3 loop reads CASSQVSLNGPQAHNEQFF. The CDR3 DNA follows: TGTGCCAGCAGCCAAGTTTCACTTAACGGGCCACAGGCCCACAATGAGCAGTTCTTC.

The chain links TRBV5-5 to TRBJ1-1; the D is unclear. The CDR3 is made up of 14 amino acids. CDR1 SGHKS and CDR2 YYEKEE come from the germline V gene (reference sequence). Trimming took off 0 bases at V and 1 base at J, with 7 bases between the two ends. The CDR3 nucleotides are TGTGCCAGCAGCTTGGAGCCCGAGAACACTGAAGCTTTCTTT. Encoded protein: CASSLEPENTEAFF.

The chain carries TRBV7-3 and TRBJ1-5; TRBD1 might be the D (5 bases). In germline, CDR1 is SGHTA, CDR2 FQGTGA. V lost 5 bases, J lost 2 bases, and 13 bases lay in between. The CDR3 is made up of 15 amino acids. The CDR3 here is CASSPRQSGNQPQHF. The CDR3 DNA sequence: TGTGCCAGCAGCCCGAGACAGAGCGGCAATCAGCCCCAGCATTTT.

The V call is TRBV4-1, the J call TRBJ1-1; D is unresolved. The CDR3 runs 15 residues. CDR1 and CDR2 (germline): MGHRA, YSYEKL. With 1 base removed from V and 0 bases from J, the gap between germline ends came to 9 bases. In DNA form, the CDR3 reads TGCGCCAGCAGCCAAGGTCCATCCATGAACACTGAAGCTTTCTTT. Translating it yields CASSQGPSMNTEAFF.

This clonotype came up a few times. The genes are TRBV4-3 and TRBJ1-2; unclear D gene. From germline, CDR1 is LGHNA and CDR2 YSLEER. There are 14 residues in the CDR3. V was pared by 0 bases and J by 10 bases, with 15 bases between. In DNA form, the CDR3 reads TGCGCCAGCAGCCAAGATGTAGCCACACGGGACTACACCTTC. It specifies CASSQDVATRDYTF.